This T cell receptor beta chain was captured by sequencing in a study of cytomegalovirus exposure and HLA in healthy donors. A note on this clone: One end of the junction fails to match germline, which may point to a read error.

Both 60 Vbeta primers and 13 Jbeta primers went into the PCR. The repertoire was sequenced with immunoSEQ multiplex PCR; TCRdb's copy has only in-frame clones and lacks some. The table records more than 85,000 clones, about 79% of them present only once. This clonotype was obtained from a female donor in good health and CMV-seropositive. The sample consisted of PBMCs.

CDR3 nucleotide sequence: TGTGCCACCGGCAGAGATTGGCCACTAGCGGGGGGCACAGATACGCAGTATTTT. It specifies CATGRDWPLAGGTDTQYF. This rearrangement joins TRBV15 to TRBJ2-3; 11 nucleotides line up with TRBD2. The CDR3 sequence is 18 residues long. In germline, CDR1 is LNHNV, CDR2 YYDKDF (reference sequence).